The following is a T cell receptor (beta chain) sequence with its context. The antigen is unknown. This record comes from a study of T cell responses to AZD1222 COVID-19 vaccine. Study conclusions and caveats: The repertoires were collected only after the peak T cell response.

Sequenced by immunoSEQ multiplex PCR; TCRdb stores in-frame clones only, minus some. The sample lists around 97,000 clones, roughly 88% occurring once. CDR3 size: 14 residues. Looked up from germline, CDR1 is MNHEY and CDR2 is SVGAGI. V dropped 1 base and J dropped 0 bases, with 7 bases sitting between them. Here the sequenced sample was peripheral blood, taken on day 0 of AZD1222 vaccination. The clonotype originates from an adult in good health. The rearrangement joins TRBV6-5 to TRBJ2-7; D gene unclear. The CDR3 DNA reads TGTGCCAGCAGTTACTACGGGTTCTCCTACGAGCAGTACTTC. Residues: CASSYYGFSYEQYF.